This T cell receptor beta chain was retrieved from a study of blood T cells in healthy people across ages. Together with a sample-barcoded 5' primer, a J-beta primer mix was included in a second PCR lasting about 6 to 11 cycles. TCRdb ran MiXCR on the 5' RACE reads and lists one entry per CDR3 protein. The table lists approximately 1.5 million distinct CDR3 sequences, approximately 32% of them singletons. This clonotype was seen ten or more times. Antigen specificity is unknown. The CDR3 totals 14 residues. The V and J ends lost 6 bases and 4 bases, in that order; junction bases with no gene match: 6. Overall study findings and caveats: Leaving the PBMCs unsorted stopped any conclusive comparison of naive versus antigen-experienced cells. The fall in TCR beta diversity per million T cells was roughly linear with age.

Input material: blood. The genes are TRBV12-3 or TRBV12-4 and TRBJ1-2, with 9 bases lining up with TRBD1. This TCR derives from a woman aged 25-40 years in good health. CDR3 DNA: TGTGCCAGCAGCCAAGACAGGGGGACCTATGGCTACACCTTC. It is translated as CASSQDRGTYGYTF.